Listed below are T cell receptor beta chains from one sample, sequenced in a study of human T cells and chemical hapten exposure. Using its own MiXCR run on the RACE reads, TCRdb lists one record per CDR3 protein. The repertoire holds about 46,000 distinct CDR3 sequences, about a tenth seen once, with around 15% in the top ten. The sequencing here drew on whole blood, taken in connection with sensitization to the hapten diphenylcyclopropenone (DPC). The receptors shown here come from a woman in her thirties or forties with alopecia areata. Some clones in this sample may be carry-over from other donors' samples. CDR3s include the opening cysteine and the closing phenylalanine or tryptophan. The D gene is left open where the match is weak. Size is omitted from some rows. Given values are once, few, many or a class for expanded clones.

length	V	J	size	D	DNA	CDR3
15	TRBV4-1	TRBJ2-3	many	TRBD2	TGCGCCAGCAGCCAAGAGCGGGGGGGCCCAGATACGCAGTATTTT	CASSQERGGPDTQYF
17	TRBV14	TRBJ2-5	few	TRBD2	TGTGCCAGCAGCCCACAGACTAGCGGGAGGGCCCAAGAGACCCAGTACTTC	CASSPQTSGRAQETQYF
14	TRBV27	TRBJ2-7	NA	TRBD1	TGTGCCAGCAGCCAAAATGGACAGGATAACGAGCAGTACTTC	CASSQNGQDNEQYF
15	TRBV6-5	TRBJ2-3	many	NA	TGTGCCAGCAGTCACAGAGGGACTAGCACAGATACGCAGTATTTT	CASSHRGTSTDTQYF
12	TRBV20-1	TRBJ2-5	many	NA	TGCAGGGCTTCTCCGGGGGAAGAGACCCAGTACTTC	CRASPGEETQYF
15	TRBV5-1	TRBJ2-2	many	NA	TGCGCCAGCAGCTTGGCCGGGGGCGGCACCGGGGAGCTGTTTTTT	CASSLAGGGTGELFF
11	TRBV6-1	TRBJ2-1	many	TRBD1	TGTGCCAGCAGATCCCCGGGACAGGGGTTCTTC	CASRSPGQGFF
15	TRBV6-5	TRBJ1-1	NA	TRBD1	TGTGCCAGCAGACCGGGACAGCTCATGAACACTGAAGCTTTCTTT	CASRPGQLMNTEAFF
16	TRBV3-1	TRBJ1-3	NA	NA	TGTGCCAGCAGCCAAGAGAAAGGGGCTGCTGGAAACACCATATATTTT	CASSQEKGAAGNTIYF
14	TRBV30	TRBJ1-2	few	NA	TGTGCCTGGACTCTCATCACCGGGGCCGATGGCTACACCTTC	CAWTLITGADGYTF
14	TRBV7-9	TRBJ2-5	NA	TRBD1	TGTGCCAGCAGCCCCCGGGGACAGCAAGAGACCCAGTACTTC	CASSPRGQQETQYF
15	TRBV6-1	TRBJ1-5	many	TRBD1	TGTGCCAGCAGTGAAGCCCCGACAGGGCGTCAGCCCCAGCATTTT	CASSEAPTGRQPQHF
12	TRBV11-2	TRBJ1-1	few	NA	TGTGCCAGCAGCTTTGGTGAGACTGAAGCTTTCTTT	CASSFGETEAFF
11	TRBV19	TRBJ2-1	many	NA	TGTGCCAGTAGAGTGGGTGATGAGCAGTTCTTC	CASRVGDEQFF
14	TRBV12-3/TRBV12-4	TRBJ1-3	many	NA	TGTGCCAGCAGCCCGACAAGCTCTGGAAACACCATATATTTT	CASSPTSSGNTIYF
16	TRBV7-2	TRBJ2-1	many	TRBD1	TGTGCCAGCAGCTCCGGACAGGGTGGAACCTACAATGAGCAGTTCTTC	CASSSGQGGTYNEQFF
13	TRBV20-1	TRBJ2-3	many	TRBD2	TGCAGTGTCCCTAGCGGGGCCACAGATACGCAGTATTTT	CSVPSGATDTQYF
14	TRBV6-5	TRBJ1-5	few	TRBD1	TGTGCCAGCAGCCCCGGGACAGGGGGACAGCCCCAGCATTTT	CASSPGTGGQPQHF
12	TRBV28	TRBJ2-7	NA	NA	TGTGCCAGCAGTTTAGAGGGTTACGAGCAGTACTTC	CASSLEGYEQYF
14	TRBV5-1	TRBJ1-2	many	TRBD1	TGCGCCAGCAGCAGGACAGGGGGCATTCAGGGCTACACCTTC	CASSRTGGIQGYTF
13	TRBV12-3/TRBV12-4	TRBJ1-4	many	NA	TGTGCCAGCAGTCGGGCAACTAATGAAAAACTGTTTTTT	CASSRATNEKLFF
17	TRBV18	TRBJ1-1	few	NA	TGTGCCAGCTCACCCCGGGGGGGGGACGGAGACCTCAGCGGAGCTTTCTTT	CASSPRGGDGDLSGAFF
15	TRBV5-1	TRBJ1-2	few	TRBD1	TGCGCCAGCAGCCCAAGCAGGGGGCAGGGCTATGGCTACACCTTC	CASSPSRGQGYGYTF
15	TRBV4-1	TRBJ1-1	NA	NA	TGCGCCAGCAGCCAAGCCCTTACAGTAAACACTGAAGCTTTCTTT	CASSQALTVNTEAFF
12	TRBV20-1	TRBJ1-2	NA	NA	TGCAGTGCTAGAATAGGGCCCTATGGCTACACCTTC	CSARIGPYGYTF
14	TRBV6-1	TRBJ1-5	few	NA	TGTGCCAGCAGCGGAACAGGGAATGTTGAGCCCCAGCATTTT	CASSGTGNVEPQHF
15	TRBV7-9	TRBJ1-5	few	NA	TGTGCCAGCAGCAGGGACGGATATAGCAATCAGCCCCAGCATTTT	CASSRDGYSNQPQHF
14	TRBV20-1	TRBJ2-1	many	NA	TGCAGTGCTAGGGCACTTAGCGGCTACAATGAGCAGTTCTTC	CSARALSGYNEQFF
14	TRBV7-2	TRBJ2-5	many	TRBD2	TGTGCCAGCAGCCGTAGCGGGCGGGGAGAGACCCAGTACTTC	CASSRSGRGETQYF
14	TRBV12-3/TRBV12-4	TRBJ2-1	few	NA	TGTGCCAGCAGCCCTCGAGGGCCCTACAATGAGCAGTTCTTC	CASSPRGPYNEQFF
14	TRBV2	TRBJ1-2	few	NA	TGTGCCAGCAGTAGGGGGGCACCGAGCTATGGCTACACCTTC	CASSRGAPSYGYTF
15	TRBV6-5	TRBJ2-1	NA	NA	TGTGCCAGCAGTTACAGGACTGACTCCTACAATGAGCAGTTCTTC	CASSYRTDSYNEQFF
12	TRBV30	TRBJ1-6	few	NA	TGTGCCTGGAGACAGGAGGGTTCACCCCTCCACTTT	CAWRQEGSPLHF
15	TRBV11-1	TRBJ2-1	many	NA	TGTGCCAGCAGCCCCGACGGGAGCTCCTACAATGAGCAGTTCTTC	CASSPDGSSYNEQFF
13	TRBV4-1	TRBJ2-3	NA	NA	TGCGCCAGCAGCCAAAGAGGGGCAGATACGCAGTATTTT	CASSQRGADTQYF
16	TRBV15	TRBJ2-5	few	NA	TGTGCCACCAGCAGAGCCAGGGGGGCGTACCAAGAGACCCAGTACTTC	CATSRARGAYQETQYF
15	TRBV12-3/TRBV12-4	TRBJ2-3	many	NA	TGTGCCAGCAGTTTATGGTGGGTTGGCACAGATACGCAGTATTTT	CASSLWWVGTDTQYF
11	TRBV6-2/TRBV6-3	TRBJ1-2	many	NA	TGTGCCAGCAGTTACCTGGAAGGCTACACCTTC	CASSYLEGYTF
16	TRBV20-1	TRBJ1-5	many	NA	TGCAGTGTTACTGAAACAGGGACTTATAGCAATCAGCCCCAGCATTTT	CSVTETGTYSNQPQHF
14	TRBV7-9	TRBJ2-1	many	NA	TGTGCCAGCAGACACCCTAGCTCCTACAATGAGCAGTTCTTC	CASRHPSSYNEQFF
16	TRBV5-1	TRBJ2-5	many	TRBD2	TGCGCCAGCAGCTTGGGAGCGGGGGGGCCCCAAGAGCCCCAGTACTTC	CASSLGAGGPQEPQYF
17	TRBV4-1	TRBJ1-1	once	TRBD1	TGCGCCAGCAGCCAAATCGGCCGCAGGGACAGGGGCACCGAAGCTTTCTTT	CASSQIGRRDRGTEAFF
14	TRBV29-1	TRBJ1-2	many	NA	TGCAGCGTTGTAGGTCAGGGAGGTAACTATGGCTACACCTTC	CSVVGQGGNYGYTF
14	TRBV12-3/TRBV12-4	TRBJ2-5	many	NA	TGTGCCAGCAGTACGAACAGGTTTCCAGAGACCCAGTACTTC	CASSTNRFPETQYF
15	TRBV5-4	TRBJ2-5	few	NA	TGTGCCAGCAGCTTGGAACTAGCTAGACAAGAGACCCAGTACTTC	CASSLELARQETQYF
11	TRBV20-1	TRBJ1-2	many	NA	TGCAGTGCTATGTCGGAATGGGGCTACACCTTC	CSAMSEWGYTF
13	TRBV20-1	TRBJ2-7	NA	NA	TGCAGTGCTAGAGATAACAACATCTACGAGCAGTACTTC	CSARDNNIYEQYF
16	TRBV15	TRBJ1-5	many	NA	TGTGCCACCAGCAGAGTAGCCCACCAGGGCAATCAGCCCCAGCATTTT	CATSRVAHQGNQPQHF
16	TRBV11-2	TRBJ2-3	many	TRBD1	TGTGCCAGCAGCGACACCGGGGACAGGGGGACAGATACGCAGTATTTT	CASSDTGDRGTDTQYF
13	TRBV28	TRBJ2-7	many	NA	TGTGCCAGTAGATCTGACAGGCCCTACGAGCAGTACTTC	CASRSDRPYEQYF
14	TRBV6-4	TRBJ1-6	many	NA	TGTGCCAGCAGTGACAAGGACGGGAATTCACCCCTCCACTTT	CASSDKDGNSPLHF
14	TRBV29-1	TRBJ2-1	few	TRBD2	TGCAGCGTTGGACGGGGGGGGCCCTACAATGAGCAGTTCTTC	CSVGRGGPYNEQFF
16	TRBV2	TRBJ1-2	once	NA	TGTGCCAGCAGCGCAGGCCTTAGGCAGGGCCGCTATGGCTACACCTTC	CASSAGLRQGRYGYTF